Here is one TCR beta chain with its context. What it recognizes is unknown. V lost 0 bases and J 5 bases, leaving 11 bases between the germline ends. CDR1 SGHTA and CDR2 FQGTGA come from the germline V gene. This CDR3 has 15 residues. The sample belongs to a study of cytomegalovirus exposure and HLA in healthy donors. Whole-study context: Ancestry clustering placed 81% of around 400 genotyped donors in the Caucasian-associated cluster. The study's findings and limits: Most CMV-associated TCR beta chains appeared HLA-restricted in a later analysis. In a later analysis, roughly 17,000 TCR beta sequences were associated with HLA alleles at 0.05 false discovery rate.

A multiplex PCR was run with 60 Vbeta primers and 13 Jbeta primers. In the original workflow: Counted up in a later analysis, unique TCR beta chains came to about 80 million, with around 10 million shared. Sequenced by immunoSEQ multiplex PCR; TCRdb stores in-frame clones only, minus some. V, J and clone size were drawn from that table, and D and trimming were deduced from the DNA. Among roughly 55,000 clones listed, about four fifths were seen once. This chain uses TRBV7-3 with TRBJ2-1; tentative D call: TRBD2 (6 bases). The sample comprised PBMCs. This TCR was recovered from a boy aged 10-17 years in good health and CMV-seropositive. The CDR3 reads CASSLTGGANNEQFF. As DNA, the CDR3 is TGTGCCAGCAGCTTAACGGGCGGGGCGAACAATGAGCAGTTCTTC. Looking up the rest from reference TRBV7-3 and TRBJ2-1 gives the full variable domain: GAGVSQTPSNKVTEKGKYVELRCDPISGHTALYWYRQSLGQGPEFLIYFQGTGAADDSGLPNDRFFAVRPEGSVSTLKIQRTERGDSAVYLCASSLTGGANNEQFFGPGTRLTVL.